This entry concerns a single TCR beta chain. The data stem from a study of identical twins. MiXCR was run by TCRdb on the 5' RACE reads, yielding one entry per CDR3 protein. The sample carries about 460,000 distinct CDR3 sequences, more than 13% recorded once. CDR1 LGHNA and CDR2 YSLEER come from the germline V gene. The CDR3 is 15 residues long. V gave up 4 bases and J gave up 5 bases, with 14 bases separating them. This sample also belongs to another study, concerning yellow fever vaccine responses in identical twins.

The rearrangement uses TRBV4-3 and TRBJ2-2; no definite D call. The TCR comes from a woman aged 18-35 years in good health. Material: CD4+ T cells sorted from blood. CDR3 region: CASSPELALTGELFF. In DNA, the CDR3 is TGCGCCAGCAGCCCAGAACTCGCCCTAACCGGGGAGCTGTTTTTT.